These T cell receptor beta chains were read from a single sample in a study of blood T cell repertoires in COVID-19. The method was immunoSEQ multiplex PCR; TCRdb's version includes in-frame clones alone and lacks a portion of them. The top ten clones hold approximately 2.2% of a sample with just over 300,000 clones, about 90% of them seen once. Source material: peripheral blood. These receptors were taken from a man between 18 and 29 years old with active or convalescent COVID-19. Each CDR3 is given with its conserved first and last residue. A D gene is named only where the DNA matches it firmly. The size entry is marked missing in some rows and otherwise reads once, few, many or a size class.

clone_size,d_call,v_call,j_call,cdr3_aa,cdr3_nt
-,-,TRBV28,TRBJ1-2,CASSLSGWGDYGYTF,TGTGCCAGCAGTTTATCTGGCTGGGGGGACTATGGCTACACCTTC
-,TRBD2,TRBV14,TRBJ2-7,CASSPTSGRSEQYF,TGTGCCAGCAGCCCGACTAGCGGGAGAAGCGAGCAGTACTTC
-,-,TRBV5-1,TRBJ1-4,CASSPTGHANEKLFF,TGCGCCAGCAGCCCTACAGGGCATGCTAATGAAAAACTGTTTTTT
-,TRBD1,TRBV3-1/TRBV3-2,TRBJ1-5,CASSRGTGAYQPQHF,TGTGCCAGCAGCCGGGGGACAGGGGCATATCAGCCCCAGCATTTT
few,-,TRBV27,TRBJ2-1,CASSPRRERVLRDEQFF,TGTGCCAGCAGTCCACGACGGGAGCGGGTACTTCGGGATGAGCAGTTCTTC
few,TRBD1,TRBV19,TRBJ2-7,CASSKDRDYEQYF,TGTGCCAGTAGTAAAGACAGGGACTACGAGCAGTACTTC
-,-,TRBV19,TRBJ2-7,CASSIFVSYEQYF,TGTGCCAGTAGTATCTTTGTTTCCTACGAGCAGTACTTC
-,-,TRBV4-1,TRBJ2-3,CASSPLLMDTQYF,TGCGCCAGCAGCCCCCTATTGATGGATACGCAGTATTTT
-,-,TRBV5-1,TRBJ2-1,CASSLEFSDYNEQFF,TGCGCCAGCAGCTTGGAATTTTCAGACTACAATGAGCAGTTCTTC
-,TRBD1,TRBV11-3,TRBJ2-7,CASSPGQGYEQYF,TGTGCCAGCAGCCCGGGACAGGGGTACGAGCAGTACTTC
-,TRBD1,TRBV11-3,TRBJ1-1,CASSARQGDTEAFF,TGTGCCAGCAGCGCTCGACAGGGGGACACTGAAGCTTTCTTT
-,-,TRBV29-1,TRBJ1-2,CSVDLGGYTF,TGCAGCGTTGACCTAGGCGGCTACACCTTC
-,TRBD1,TRBV27,TRBJ1-2,CASRQGTGGVYGYTF,TGTGCCAGCAGACAAGGGACAGGGGGCGTTTATGGCTACACCTTC
-,-,TRBV7-6,TRBJ2-1,CASSLYGLADNEQFF,TGTGCCAGCAGCTTATACGGGTTAGCGGATAATGAGCAGTTCTTC
-,TRBD1,TRBV9,TRBJ1-6,CASSAQGNSPLHF,TGTGCCAGCAGCGCACAGGGGAATTCACCCCTCCACTTT
once,-,TRBV6-6,TRBJ2-7,CASSAIAQRSYEQYF,TGTGCCAGCAGTGCGATAGCCCAACGCTCCTACGAGCAGTACTTC
-,-,TRBV14,TRBJ1-2,CASSQAPGYGYTF,TGTGCCAGCAGCCAAGCGCCGGGATATGGCTACACCTTC
-,TRBD2,TRBV19,TRBJ2-3,CASSSLAGATPDTQYF,TGTGCCAGTAGTTCACTAGCGGGGGCCACGCCCGATACGCAGTATTTT
-,-,TRBV6-5,TRBJ1-1,CASSLVRNTEAFF,TGTGCCAGCAGTTTGGTCAGGAACACTGAAGCTTTCTTT
-,-,TRBV12-3/TRBV12-4,TRBJ1-1,CASSEIRGTEAFF,TGTGCCAGCAGTGAGATCCGGGGAACTGAAGCTTTCTTT
-,TRBD1,TRBV29-1,TRBJ2-3,CSVEGQGLKDTQYF,TGCAGCGTGGAGGGACAGGGGCTTAAGGATACGCAGTATTTT
once,TRBD1,TRBV9,TRBJ2-5,CASSVAGQGAEETQYF,TGTGCCAGCAGCGTAGCCGGACAGGGTGCGGAAGAGACCCAGTACTTC
-,-,TRBV6-6,TRBJ2-1,CASSQGSEQFF,TGTGCCAGCAGCCAGGGGTCTGAGCAGTTCTTC
-,-,TRBV27,TRBJ2-1,CASSLGESSYNEQFF,TGTGCCAGCAGTCTAGGAGAAAGCTCCTACAATGAGCAGTTCTTC
-,-,TRBV6-5,TRBJ1-5,CASMENSNQPQHF,TGTGCCAGCATGGAGAATAGCAATCAGCCCCAGCATTTT
-,TRBD1,TRBV28,TRBJ1-5,CASTGGQVGNQPQHF,TGTGCCAGCACGGGGGGACAGGTCGGCAATCAGCCCCAGCATTTT
few,-,TRBV19,TRBJ1-2,CASTEGGRYGYTF,TGTGCCAGTACAGAGGGAGGCAGATATGGCTACACCTTC
-,-,TRBV30,TRBJ1-1,CAPAGTSGIEAFF,TGTGCCCCAGCGGGGACATCAGGAATTGAAGCTTTCTTT
-,-,TRBV10-2,TRBJ1-5,CASSGSSGIQPQHF,TGCGCCAGCAGTGGATCTTCAGGGATTCAGCCCCAGCATTTT
-,-,TRBV15,TRBJ2-5,CATSRGGVQETQYF,TGTGCCACCAGCAGAGGGGGCGTCCAAGAGACCCAGTACTTC